Given below is one TCR beta chain in context. Antigen: not known. These data are taken from a study of T cell responses to AZD1222 COVID-19 vaccine. Study in general: Some second doses came at about 4 weeks and others at about 12 weeks; these were pooled. The study, taken as a whole, reports: Two AZD1222 administrations were followed by greater Spike-specific TCR breadth and depth. There were mostly white British donors and more females than males, and clonal diversity was possibly underestimated.

The CDR3 covers 16 residues. Trimming took off 0 bases at V and 5 bases at J, with 13 bases between the two ends. In germline, CDR1 is LGHNA, CDR2 YNFKEQ. Produced via immunoSEQ multiplex PCR; TCRdb's table is partial and in-frame only. The sample shows 100,000 to 150,000 clones, 88% of them seen only once. The rearrangement uses TRBV4-2 and TRBJ1-4, with D perhaps matching TRBD1 (5 bases). The TCR was taken from an adult in good health. The material sequenced was peripheral blood, taken on day 0 of AZD1222 vaccination. The CDR3 DNA is TGTGCCAGCAGCCAAGATCCCGGGTCAGGGAATGAAAAACTGTTTTTT. It codes for CASSQDPGSGNEKLFF.